This TCR beta chain was profiled in a study of cytomegalovirus exposure and HLA in healthy donors. The study, taken as a whole, reports: One variant, a missense change in DCLRE1C, was linked in a later analysis to TCR beta V- and J-gene trimming. Follow-up analysis found HLA locus-dependent TCR association rates, highest for DRB1 and lowest for HLA-C.

13 Jbeta primers and 60 Vbeta primers were used for the PCR. Assay used: immunoSEQ multiplex PCR; TCRdb lists only in-frame clones, some missing. The data hold 150,000 to 200,000 clones, with over 65% observed a single time. The V gene end was trimmed by 5 bases and the J gene end by 2 bases; junction bases not matched to a gene: 5. Germline lookup yields CDR1 SGHVS and CDR2 FQNEAQ. The length of the CDR3 is 14 residues. In regard to this clone: Its antigen remains unidentified.

Despite likely unrecorded immune exposures, the donors were nominally healthy at the time of sampling. The gene calls are TRBV7-8 and TRBJ2-7; 8 bases align to TRBD1. Sequencing was done on a sample of PBMCs. The receptor was derived from a woman aged 25-40 years in good health and CMV-seronegative. The CDR3 nucleotides read TGTGCCAGCAGCAATGACAGGGGACCCTACGAGCAGTACTTC. Amino acids: CASSNDRGPYEQYF.